The clone carrying this T cell receptor beta chain was seen more than once but under ten times. The source of the sample is a study of T-cell reconstitution after alpha-beta-depleted transplantation in children. Unique molecular identifiers were incorporated into the prepared TCRbeta library. TCRdb passed the PCR reads through MiXCR, listing each CDR3 protein once. The data show 490,000 or so distinct CDR3 sequences, with approximately 13% seen just once and about 5.6% held by the top ten. The receptor's source is a human donor who donated a stem cell graft to a child with combined immunodeficiency. The sample consisted of PBMCs from the stem cell graft donor, taken from the stem cell graft.

The CDR3: CASSQGVGVAGGQFF. CDR3 nucleotide sequence: TGCGCCAGCAGCCAAGGGGTGGGCGTAGCGGGTGGGCAGTTCTTC. The rearrangement uses TRBV4-3 and TRBJ2-1, with TRBD2 matching 7 bases. With V trimmed by 1 base and J by 12 bases, 12 bases remained unmatched. The CDR3 has 15 residues. Germline CDR1 is LGHNA and CDR2 is YSLEER.